These 11 T cell receptor beta chains originate from one sample sequenced in a study of regulatory T cells in long-lasting Graves disease. Indicated time point: newly diagnosed GD, antithyroid drugs for less than 3 months. Extracted PBMC RNA gave rise to the TCR library. iRepertoire HTBI primers and Arm-PCR of CDR3 regions built TCR beta libraries. TCRdb reprocessed the multiplex PCR reads via MiXCR and lists one record per CDR3 protein. Among a few hundred thousand distinct CDR3 sequences listed, about 10% were seen once. The same data also contributed to another study, on T cells in Graves' hyperthyroidism and ophthalmopathy.

Sequencing used peripheral blood mononuclear cells (PBMCs), obtained at new diagnosis, from a patient treated with antithyroid drugs. Every receptor here comes from a woman aged 18-29 years with Graves disease.

The chain is built from TRBV13 and TRBJ2-5; TRBD1 agrees at 12 bases. Germline CDR1 PRHDT, CDR2 FYEKMQ (reference sequence). The CDR3 has 16 residues. V shed 5 bases, J shed 4 bases, and the junction held 8 bases outside the gene matches. CDR3 region: CASSTRDRGLLETQYF. The CDR3 DNA is TGTGCCAGCAGCACCCGGGACAGGGGGCTTCTAGAGACCCAGTACTTC.

The V gene is TRBV6-2 or TRBV6-3, the J gene TRBJ2-7, with D possibly being TRBD1 (5 bases). Trimming left V 6 bases short and J 4 bases short, with 7 bases between. Germline V lookup: CDR1 MNHEY, CDR2 SVGEGT. This CDR3 has 11 residues. This CDR3 reads CASRDIYEQYF. CDR3 DNA: TGTGCCAGCAGGGACATTTACGAGCAGTACTTC.

The rearrangement joins TRBV9 to TRBJ2-3; 9 bases agree with TRBD2. The CDR3 contains 16 residues. The germline V gene encodes CDR1 SGDLS and CDR2 YYNGEE. The junction had 12 bases not matched to a gene; V was cut back by 4 bases and J by 6 bases. This chain's CDR3 is CASSPRGSGGADTQYF. The CDR3 nucleotides are TGTGCCAGCAGCCCGCGGGGTAGCGGGGGAGCGGATACGCAGTATTTT.

The table lists this clonotype with many counts. The rearrangement links TRBV12-3 or TRBV12-4 to TRBJ1-2; possible D gene TRBD1, 5 bases. This CDR3 comprises 16 residues. V dropped 6 bases and J dropped 7 bases, with 24 bases sitting between them. CDR3 nucleotides: TGTGCCAGCAGCCGTCGGAGGGGAGCAGGAGACCCTGGCTACACCTTC. This translates into CASSRRRGAGDPGYTF.

This clonotype occurred a few times. The rearrangement links TRBV7-2 to TRBJ1-2; TRBD1 matches 10 bases. Germline trimming cut 1 base from V and 8 bases from J; bases unmatched to any gene: 10. Germline V gene lookup returns CDR1 SGHTA and CDR2 FQGNSA. The CDR3 totals 16 residues. CDR3 nucleotide sequence: TGTGCCAGCAGCTTAGTTACCGGACAGGGGGGAAAAGGCTACACCTTC. It yields the protein CASSLVTGQGGKGYTF.

The rearrangement joins TRBV6-1 to TRBJ2-7; the D gene is possibly TRBD2 (5 bases). The CDR3 is made up of 14 amino acids. CDR1 is MNHNS, CDR2 SASEGT, per germline. Trimming removed 6 bases from V and 4 bases from J, with 16 bases in between. DNA of the CDR3: TGTGCCAGCAGCCCTCGGTCTCGAGGGTACGAGCAGTACGTC. It codes for CASSPRSRGYEQYV.

This clonotype was seen repeatedly, ten times or more. The J gene is TRBJ2-7, the V gene TRBV5-6; D not certain. Germline CDR1 reads SGHDT; CDR2 reads YYEEEE. CDR3 length: 11 residues. V was shortened by 4 bases and J by 3 bases, with 5 bases between the two germline ends. CDR3 nucleotide sequence: TGTGCCAGCAGCCTCTTCTACGAGCAGTACGTC. Protein: CASSLFYEQYV.

This clonotype was observed at least ten times. V and J are TRBV5-6 and TRBJ2-5, with D uncertain. V was shortened by 2 bases and J by 2 bases, with 7 bases between the two germline ends. Germline assignment: CDR1 SGHDT and CDR2 YYEEEE. There are 13 residues in the CDR3. The CDR3 spells CASSLRGQETQYF. The CDR3 region has the DNA TGTGCCAGCAGCTTAAGAGGTCAAGAGACCCAGTACTTC.

The chain is built from TRBV6-4 and TRBJ2-1, with 10 positions matching TRBD2. Germline values: CDR1 MRHNA, CDR2 SNTAGT. The ends lost 2 bases at V and 4 bases at J; junction bases unmatched: 2. This CDR3 comprises 15 residues. CDR3 DNA sequence: TGTGCCAGCAGTGACACTAGCGGGAATTACAATGAGCAGTTCTTC. This encodes CASSDTSGNYNEQFF.

Ten or more counts support this clonotype. The rearrangement uses TRBV5-4 and TRBJ1-2; possible D gene TRBD1, 6 bases. V was cut by 5 bases and J by 1 base, with 18 bases left in between. The CDR3 is 16 amino acids. Germline V gene data show CDR1 as SGHNT and CDR2 as YYREEE (reference sequence). Written as DNA, the CDR3 is TGTGCCAGCAGGAACGAGCGGGACACCTTTAACTATGGCTACACCTTC. It yields the protein CASRNERDTFNYGYTF.

This clonotype was detected ten times or more. The CDR3 sequence: CASSDIRQGHYGYTF. For the CDR3, the DNA is TGCGCCAGCAGTGATATAAGGCAGGGCCACTATGGCTACACCTTC. V and J are TRBV10-2 and TRBJ1-2; TRBD1 might be the D (5 bases). This CDR3 region has 15 residues. Trimming stripped 3 bases from V and 3 bases from J, with 14 bases between. Looked up from germline, CDR1 is WSHSY and CDR2 is SAAADI.